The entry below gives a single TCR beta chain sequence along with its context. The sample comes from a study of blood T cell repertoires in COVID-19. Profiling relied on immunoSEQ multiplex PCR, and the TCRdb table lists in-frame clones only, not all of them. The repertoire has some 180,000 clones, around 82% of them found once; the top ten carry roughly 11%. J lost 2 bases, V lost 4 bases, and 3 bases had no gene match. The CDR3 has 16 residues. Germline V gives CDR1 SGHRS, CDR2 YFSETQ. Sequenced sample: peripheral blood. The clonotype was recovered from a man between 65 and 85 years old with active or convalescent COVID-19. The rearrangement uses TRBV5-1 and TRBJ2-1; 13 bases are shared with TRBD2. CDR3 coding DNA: TGCGCCAGCAGCCCCACTAGCGGGAGGGCCTACAATGAGCAGTTCTTC. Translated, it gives CASSPTSGRAYNEQFF.